This T cell receptor beta chain was sequenced during a study of cytomegalovirus exposure and HLA in healthy donors. PCR amplification relied on 60 Vbeta primers (plus 13 Jbeta primers). Sequenced by immunoSEQ multiplex PCR; TCRdb stores in-frame clones only, minus some. Of roughly 120,000 clones in the sample, 6.5% to 9.5% were seen once. V lost 5 bases and J 1 base, leaving 12 bases between the germline ends. This CDR3 is 15 amino acids long. Germline lookup yields CDR1 MNHEY and CDR2 SMNVEV (reference sequence). The TCR sequence derives from a middle-aged woman in good health and CMV-seropositive. V gene TRBV27 combines with J gene TRBJ1-5, with D possibly TRBD1 on 6 matching bases. The sequenced material came from PBMCs. CDR3 in DNA: TGTGCCAGCAGTCCGATGACAGGAAGCAATCAGCCCCAGCATTTT. Encoded protein: CASSPMTGSNQPQHF.